This TCR beta chain derives from a study of blood T cell repertoires in COVID-19. About the study: The origin of the acute and convalescent COVID-19 samples was the United States, Italy and Spain. T cells, B-cell-depleted T cells, or PBMCs supplied cDNA or gDNA.

As handled by the study authors: Estimates of nucleated cell counts were drawn from the amplification of reference gene primers. Clones were sequenced by immunoSEQ multiplex PCR, and TCRdb holds only the in-frame ones, with some missing. The V and J calls and clone size were taken over from that table, and D and trimming were inferred from the DNA. The data contain about 120,000 clones, over 65% of them singletons. The CDR3 sequence is 15 residues long. Trimming cost V 3 bases and J 0 bases, with 11 bases left between them. Looked up from germline, CDR1 is MDHEN and CDR2 is SYDVKM. The receptor was isolated from a man between 65 and 79 years old with acute or convalescent COVID-19. The sample was peripheral blood. This rearrangement joins TRBV28 to TRBJ2-5; D is uncertain. CDR3 DNA sequence: TGTGCCAGCAGTTTTGATCTTGGAGACCAAGAGACCCAGTACTTC. It is translated as CASSFDLGDQETQYF.